A selection of T cell receptor beta chains follows, all from one sample in a study of blood T cells in healthy people across ages. TCRdb re-called the 5' RACE reads with MiXCR, one entry per CDR3 protein. In the table there are about 1.1 million distinct CDR3 sequences, 30% to 40% of which are singletons. Sequenced material: blood. Receptors originate from a man younger than 35 in good health. The CDR3 runs from the conserved cysteine through the conserved F or W. D genes are given only for firm matches. Size is omitted from some rows. Given values are once, few, many or a class for expanded clones.

CASSPTGINEQYF	TGTGCCAGCAGTCCGACAGGGATCAATGAGCAGTACTTC	TRBD1	TRBV3-1	TRBJ2-7	-
CSARNSGTGGIETQYF	TGCAGTGCTAGAAACTCCGGGACAGGGGGAATAGAGACCCAGTACTTC	TRBD1	TRBV20-1	TRBJ2-5	-
CSATRTDSTEAFF	TGCAGTGCAACCCGGACAGATTCCACTGAAGCTTTCTTT	-	TRBV20-1	TRBJ1-1	few
CELNVLTF	TGCGAGCTCAACGTCCTGACTTTC	-	TRBV10-1	TRBJ2-6	-
CASSQVLGKLFF	TGTGCCAGCAGCCAAGTTCTGGGGAAGCTGTTTTTT	-	TRBV3-1	TRBJ2-2	-
CASSQEGWDEQFF	TGTGCCAGCAGCCAAGAGGGGTGGGATGAGCAGTTCTTC	-	TRBV3-1	TRBJ2-1	few
CASSLDRLYYGYTF	TGTGCCAGCAGTTTGGATCGGCTGTACTATGGCTACACCTTC	-	TRBV12-3/TRBV12-4	TRBJ1-2	few
CASSSPGGNQPQHF	TGTGCCAGCAGTTCCCCAGGGGGGAATCAGCCCCAGCATTTT	TRBD1	TRBV12-3/TRBV12-4	TRBJ1-5	many
CASSPYSGVGTDTQYF	TGTGCCAGCAGCCCCTATAGCGGGGTTGGCACAGATACGCAGTATTTT	TRBD2	TRBV7-2	TRBJ2-3	-
CASSLLGNRGPTDTQYF	TGTGCCAGCAGCTTATTGGGCAACAGGGGGCCCACAGATACGCAGTATTTT	TRBD1	TRBV11-2	TRBJ2-3	-
CASSLATADEQYF	TGCGCCAGCAGCTTGGCCACCGCCGACGAGCAGTACTTC	-	TRBV5-1	TRBJ2-7	few
CASSLSGQGAYGYTF	TGTGCCAGCAGTTTATCGGGGCAGGGAGCCTATGGCTACACCTTC	-	TRBV27	TRBJ1-2	-
CSAREAWGDTQYF	TGCAGTGCTAGAGAGGCGTGGGGGGATACGCAGTATTTT	-	TRBV20-1	TRBJ2-3	-
CASSSASGNNNEKLFF	TGTGCCAGCAGCTCCGCCAGCGGGAACAATAATGAAAAACTGTTTTTT	-	TRBV7-6	TRBJ1-4	-
CASSSREGENYNEQFF	TGTGCCAGCAGCTCCCGAGAAGGGGAAAACTACAATGAGCAGTTCTTC	-	TRBV9	TRBJ2-1	few
CASSKIAGYNEQFF	TGTGCCAGCAGTAAAATAGCGGGGTACAATGAGCAGTTCTTC	TRBD2	TRBV6-2/TRBV6-3	TRBJ2-1	few
CASSLGGRVGAKNIQYF	TGTGCCAGCAGCCTGGGGGGGAGGGTCGGTGCCAAAAACATTCAGTACTTC	TRBD2	TRBV12-3/TRBV12-4	TRBJ2-4	-
CATSRSKQELVYGYTF	TGTGCCACCAGCAGAAGCAAACAGGAGTTAGTCTATGGCTACACCTTC	-	TRBV15	TRBJ1-2	few
CASSQTDTNQPQHF	TGCGCCAGCAGCCAAACAGACACCAATCAGCCCCAGCATTTT	-	TRBV4-1	TRBJ1-5	-
CASSYYTEALTGNTIYF	TGTGCCAGCAGTTATTATACAGAAGCACTCACTGGAAACACCATATATTTT	-	TRBV6-6	TRBJ1-3	-
CASSFNRGAGTYNEQFF	TGTGCCAGCAGTTTTAACAGGGGAGCAGGGACCTACAATGAGCAGTTCTTC	TRBD1	TRBV28	TRBJ2-1	few
CASSDPECMNTEAFF	TGTGCCAGCAGTGACCCGGAGTGTATGAACACTGAAGCTTTCTTT	-	TRBV6-4	TRBJ1-1	few
CASEDRGLGANEKLFF	TGTGCCAGCGAGGACAGGGGTCTCGGGGCTAATGAAAAACTGTTTTTT	TRBD1	TRBV6-1	TRBJ1-4	few
CSARDTSGNQETQFF	TGCAGTGCTAGAGATACTAGCGGGAACCAAGAGACCCAGTTCTTC	TRBD2	TRBV20-1	TRBJ2-1	-
CASSSRGIGFNEQYF	TGTGCCAGCAGTTCGAGGGGTATAGGGTTTAATGAGCAGTACTTC	-	TRBV6-5	TRBJ2-4	-
CSAIRQGESTDTQYF	TGCAGTGCTATTAGACAGGGAGAGAGCACAGATACGCAGTATTTT	TRBD1	TRBV20-1	TRBJ2-3	few
CASSQAVAARAKNIQYF	TGTGCCAGCAGCCAAGCTGTGGCGGCCAGAGCCAAAAACATTCAGTACTTC	-	TRBV3-1	TRBJ2-4	few
CASSHVEGSGANVLTF	TGTGCCAGCAGCCATGTTGAAGGTTCTGGGGCCAACGTCCTGACTTTC	-	TRBV4-2	TRBJ2-6	few
CASSLGFWQQTEAFF	TGTGCCAGCAGCTTAGGTTTTTGGCAACAGACTGAAGCTTTCTTT	-	TRBV7-2	TRBJ1-1	-
CASSLGTLRTGATNEKLFF	TGCGCCAGCAGCTTGGGGACCCTGCGGACAGGGGCAACTAATGAAAAACTGTTTTTT	TRBD1	TRBV5-1	TRBJ1-4	-
CASRPQGTENEKLFF	TGTGCCAGCAGACCTCAGGGGACGGAGAATGAAAAACTGTTTTTT	-	TRBV27	TRBJ1-4	-
CASSLAGGEDYGYTF	TGTGCCAGCAGTTTGGCCGGGGGCGAGGACTATGGCTACACCTTC	-	TRBV12-3/TRBV12-4	TRBJ1-2	-
CAISADRNTEAFF	TGTGCCATCAGTGCGGACAGAAACACTGAAGCTTTCTTT	-	TRBV10-3	TRBJ1-1	few
CATSRDRFSSNQPQHF	TGTGCCACCAGCAGAGACCGGTTTTCTAGCAATCAGCCCCAGCATTTT	-	TRBV15	TRBJ1-5	few
CASSWSRGGYTF	TGTGCCAGCAGTTGGTCACGCGGGGGCTACACCTTC	-	TRBV12-3/TRBV12-4	TRBJ1-2	-
CASSPSEGDTEAFF	TGTGCCAGCAGCCCCAGTGAAGGGGACACTGAAGCTTTCTTT	-	TRBV6-1	TRBJ1-1	-
CASFEAGGTEAFF	TGTGCCAGTTTCGAGGCAGGCGGCACTGAAGCTTTCTTT	-	TRBV19	TRBJ1-1	-
CASSYSEKQKTTQPQHF	TGTGCCAGCAGTTACTCAGAGAAACAGAAAACCACTCAGCCCCAGCATTTT	-	TRBV6-6	TRBJ1-5	few
CASSRGQGISNQPQHF	TGTGCCAGCAGCAGGGGACAGGGGATTAGCAATCAGCCCCAGCATTTT	TRBD1	TRBV12-3/TRBV12-4	TRBJ1-5	-
CASTFSRGQTKRDQETQYF	TGTGCCAGCACGTTCTCTCGAGGACAGACCAAACGGGACCAAGAGACCCAGTACTTC	-	TRBV5-7	TRBJ2-5	few
CATRQESTGELFF	TGTGCCACTAGACAGGAAAGCACCGGGGAGCTGTTTTTT	-	TRBV2	TRBJ2-2	-
CASSAGGGYEKLFF	TGTGCCAGCAGCGCAGGGGGCGGATATGAAAAACTGTTTTTT	TRBD1	TRBV6-6	TRBJ1-4	-
CASSLRVGSSLAYEQYF	TGTGCCAGCAGCTTACGGGTTGGGAGTTCGCTCGCTTACGAGCAGTACTTC	-	TRBV7-2	TRBJ2-7	-
CASRGSGTVNEKLFF	TGTGCCAGCAGAGGCTCCGGGACAGTTAATGAAAAACTGTTTTTT	TRBD1	TRBV11-2	TRBJ1-4	-
CASSQIGTQNTEAFF	TGCGCCAGCAGCCAGATTGGGACACAGAACACTGAAGCTTTCTTT	-	TRBV4-1	TRBJ1-1	-
CASRKGSGANVLTF	TGTGCCAGCAGAAAGGGATCTGGGGCCAACGTCCTGACTTTC	-	TRBV2	TRBJ2-6	-
CASSQGVRGREQFF	TGCGCCAGCAGCCAAGGAGTTCGGGGGCGGGAGCAGTTCTTC	-	TRBV4-3	TRBJ2-1	-
CASSHTGTTILDEQFF	TGTGCCAGCAGCCACACCGGGACTACGATCCTGGATGAGCAGTTCTTC	TRBD2	TRBV7-9	TRBJ2-1	few
CASSVGLAGYTF	TGTGCCAGCAGCGTGGGGTTAGCTGGCTACACCTTC	-	TRBV9	TRBJ1-2	-
CASSPDRGNTIYF	TGCGCCAGCAGCCCTGACCGTGGAAACACCATATATTTT	-	TRBV4-3	TRBJ1-3	-
CSAPWTRRGTDTQYF	TGCAGTGCTCCCTGGACACGGCGGGGCACAGATACGCAGTATTTT	-	TRBV20-1	TRBJ2-3	-
CASSFKAGDYNEQFF	TGTGCCAGCAGTTTTAAAGCGGGGGACTACAATGAGCAGTTCTTC	TRBD2	TRBV12-3/TRBV12-4	TRBJ2-1	-
CASTEQQGPNEKLFF	TGTGCCAGCACCGAACAACAGGGTCCTAATGAAAAACTGTTTTTT	-	TRBV2	TRBJ1-4	-